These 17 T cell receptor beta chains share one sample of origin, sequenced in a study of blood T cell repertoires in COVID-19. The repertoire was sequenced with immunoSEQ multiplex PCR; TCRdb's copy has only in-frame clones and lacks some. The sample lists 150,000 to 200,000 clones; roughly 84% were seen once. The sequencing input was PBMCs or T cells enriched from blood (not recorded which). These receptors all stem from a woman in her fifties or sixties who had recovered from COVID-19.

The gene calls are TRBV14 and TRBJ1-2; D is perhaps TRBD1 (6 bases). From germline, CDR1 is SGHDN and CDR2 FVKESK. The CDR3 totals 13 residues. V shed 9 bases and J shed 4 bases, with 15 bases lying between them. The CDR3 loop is CASSTGGGYGYTF. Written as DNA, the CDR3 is TGTGCCAGTTCCACGGGGGGCGGCTATGGCTACACCTTC.

The CDR3 bases are TGTGCCAGCAGTCTCCGACAGGTGGAAGGCTACACCTTC. The encoded protein is CASSLRQVEGYTF. The chain couples TRBV28 to TRBJ1-2; a weak D match, TRBD1 (6 bases). Germline V lookup: CDR1 MDHEN, CDR2 SYDVKM. V lost 5 bases and J lost 8, with 15 bases in between. The CDR3 runs 13 residues.

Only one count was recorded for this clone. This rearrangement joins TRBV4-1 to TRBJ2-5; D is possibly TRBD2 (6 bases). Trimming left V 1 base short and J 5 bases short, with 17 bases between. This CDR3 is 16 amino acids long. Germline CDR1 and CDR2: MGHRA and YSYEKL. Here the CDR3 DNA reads TGCGCCAGCAGCCAAGGCCCGGCCCTTGGGGGGGAGACCCAGTACTTC. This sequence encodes CASSQGPALGGETQYF.

Here the CDR3 DNA reads TGTGCCAGCAGTACGACAGGCGGAGGCTACACCTTC. Amino acids: CASSTTGGGYTF. The gene calls are TRBV28 and TRBJ1-2; maybe TRBD1 (6 bases). The CDR3 spans 12 residues. Germline V gives CDR1 MDHEN, CDR2 SYDVKM. Trimming stripped 5 bases from V and 8 bases from J, with 12 bases between.

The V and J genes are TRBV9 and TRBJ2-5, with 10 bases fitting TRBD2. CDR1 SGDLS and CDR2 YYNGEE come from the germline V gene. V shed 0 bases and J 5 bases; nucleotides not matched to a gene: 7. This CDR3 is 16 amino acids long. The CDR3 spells CASSVVTSGMEETQYF. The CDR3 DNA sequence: TGTGCCAGCAGCGTAGTAACTAGCGGGATGGAGGAGACCCAGTACTTC.

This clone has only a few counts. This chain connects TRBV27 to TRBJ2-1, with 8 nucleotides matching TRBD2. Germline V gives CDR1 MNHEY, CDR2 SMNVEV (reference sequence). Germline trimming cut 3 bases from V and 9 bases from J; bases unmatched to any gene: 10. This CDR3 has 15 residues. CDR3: CASSLRVAGSGEQFF. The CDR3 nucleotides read TGTGCCAGCAGTTTGAGAGTAGCGGGATCCGGTGAGCAGTTCTTC.

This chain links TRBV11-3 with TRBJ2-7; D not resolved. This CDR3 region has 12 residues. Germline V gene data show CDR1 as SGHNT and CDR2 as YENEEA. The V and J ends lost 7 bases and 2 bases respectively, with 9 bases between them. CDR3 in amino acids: CASTAEPYEQYF. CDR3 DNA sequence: TGTGCCAGCACGGCGGAGCCCTACGAGCAGTACTTC.

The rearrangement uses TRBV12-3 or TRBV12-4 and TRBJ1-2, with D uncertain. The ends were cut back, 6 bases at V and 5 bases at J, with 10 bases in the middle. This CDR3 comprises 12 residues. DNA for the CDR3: TGTGCCAGCAGCCTCTGGACTTATGGCTACACCTTC. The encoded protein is CASSLWTYGYTF.

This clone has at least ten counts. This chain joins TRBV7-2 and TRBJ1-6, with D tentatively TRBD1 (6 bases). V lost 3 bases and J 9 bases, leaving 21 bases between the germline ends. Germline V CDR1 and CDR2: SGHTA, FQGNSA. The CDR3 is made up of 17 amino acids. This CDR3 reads CASSLENSGASSSPLHF. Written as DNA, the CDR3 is TGTGCCAGCAGCTTGGAGAATTCAGGGGCTTCTTCTTCACCCCTCCACTTT.

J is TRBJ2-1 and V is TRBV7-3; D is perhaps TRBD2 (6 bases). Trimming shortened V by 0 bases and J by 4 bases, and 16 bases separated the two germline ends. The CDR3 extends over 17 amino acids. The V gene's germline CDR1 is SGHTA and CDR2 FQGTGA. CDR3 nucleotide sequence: TGTGCCAGCAGCTTAACGCGACGGGAGACCCAATACAATGAGCAGTTCTTC. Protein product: CASSLTRRETQYNEQFF.

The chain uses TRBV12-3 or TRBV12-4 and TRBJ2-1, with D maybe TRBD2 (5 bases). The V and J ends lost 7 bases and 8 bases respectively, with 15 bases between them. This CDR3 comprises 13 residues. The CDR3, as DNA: TGTGCCAGCACCGAGCGCCCGAGGGATGAGCAGTTCTTC. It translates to CASTERPRDEQFF.

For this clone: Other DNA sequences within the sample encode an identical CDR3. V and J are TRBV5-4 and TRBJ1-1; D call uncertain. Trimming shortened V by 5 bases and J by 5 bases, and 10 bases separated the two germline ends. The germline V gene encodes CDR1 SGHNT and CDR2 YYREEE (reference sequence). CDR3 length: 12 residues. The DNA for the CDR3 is TGTGCCAGCAGTTTCCGAGGGACTGAAGCTTTCTTT. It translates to CASSFRGTEAFF.

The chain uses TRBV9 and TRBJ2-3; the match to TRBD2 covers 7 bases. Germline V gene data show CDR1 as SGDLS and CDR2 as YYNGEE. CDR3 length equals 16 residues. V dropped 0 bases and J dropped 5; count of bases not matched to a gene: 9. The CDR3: CASSVAWGGGGDTQYF. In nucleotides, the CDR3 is TGTGCCAGCAGCGTAGCTTGGGGCGGGGGAGGAGATACGCAGTATTTT.

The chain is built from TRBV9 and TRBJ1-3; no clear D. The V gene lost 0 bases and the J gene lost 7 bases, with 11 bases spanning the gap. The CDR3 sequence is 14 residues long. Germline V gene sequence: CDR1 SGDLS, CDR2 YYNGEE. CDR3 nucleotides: TGTGCCAGCAGCGTAGACGGAGGTGGCAACACCATATATTTT. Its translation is CASSVDGGGNTIYF.

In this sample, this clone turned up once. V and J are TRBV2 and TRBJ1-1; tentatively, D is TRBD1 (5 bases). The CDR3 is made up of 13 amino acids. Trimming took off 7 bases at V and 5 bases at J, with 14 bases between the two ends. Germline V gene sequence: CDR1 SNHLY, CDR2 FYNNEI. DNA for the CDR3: TGTGCCAGCATTCGGACATCCAGGACTGAAGCTTTCTTT. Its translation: CASIRTSRTEAFF.

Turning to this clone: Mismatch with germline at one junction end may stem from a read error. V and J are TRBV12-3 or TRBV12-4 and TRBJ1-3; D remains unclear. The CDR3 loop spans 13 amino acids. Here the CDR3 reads CASRSGLSNTMYF. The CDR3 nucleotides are TGTGCCAGCAGATCCGGACTATCCAACACCATGTATTTT.

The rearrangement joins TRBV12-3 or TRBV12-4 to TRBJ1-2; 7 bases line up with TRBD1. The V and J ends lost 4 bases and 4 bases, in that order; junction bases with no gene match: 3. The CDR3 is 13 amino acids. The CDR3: CASSSGTAYGYTF. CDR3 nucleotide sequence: TGTGCCAGCAGTTCCGGGACAGCCTATGGCTACACCTTC.